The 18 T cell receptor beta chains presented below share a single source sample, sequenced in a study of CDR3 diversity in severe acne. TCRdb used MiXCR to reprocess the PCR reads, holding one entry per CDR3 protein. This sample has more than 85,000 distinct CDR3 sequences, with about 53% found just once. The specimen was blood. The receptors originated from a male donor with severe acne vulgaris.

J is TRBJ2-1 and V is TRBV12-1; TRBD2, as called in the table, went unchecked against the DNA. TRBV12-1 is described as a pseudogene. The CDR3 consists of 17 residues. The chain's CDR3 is CASTRASGRGTYNEQFF. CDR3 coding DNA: TGTGCCAGCACCCGGGCTAGCGGGAGAGGTACCTACAACGAGCAGTTCTTC.

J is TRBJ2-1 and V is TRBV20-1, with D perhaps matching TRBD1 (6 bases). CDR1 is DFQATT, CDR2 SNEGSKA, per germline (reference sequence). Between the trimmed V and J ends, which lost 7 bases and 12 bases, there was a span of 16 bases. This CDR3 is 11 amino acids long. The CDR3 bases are TGCAGTGGGGCCCGGGGCAGGGGGCAGTTCTTC. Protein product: CSGARGRGQFF.

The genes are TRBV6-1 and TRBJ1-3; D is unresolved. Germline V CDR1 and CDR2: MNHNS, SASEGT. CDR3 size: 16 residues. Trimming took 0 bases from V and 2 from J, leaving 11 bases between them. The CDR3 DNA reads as TGTGCCAGCAGTGAAGCGCTTAGGTGGGCTGGAAACACCATATATTTT. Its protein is CASSEALRWAGNTIYF.

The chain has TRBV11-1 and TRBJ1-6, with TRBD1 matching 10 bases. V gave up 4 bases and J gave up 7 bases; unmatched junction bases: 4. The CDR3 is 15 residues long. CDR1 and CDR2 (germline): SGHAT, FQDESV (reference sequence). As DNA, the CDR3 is TGTGCCAGCAGCTCCCGGGACAGGGGAAATTCACCCCTCCACTTT. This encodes CASSSRDRGNSPLHF.

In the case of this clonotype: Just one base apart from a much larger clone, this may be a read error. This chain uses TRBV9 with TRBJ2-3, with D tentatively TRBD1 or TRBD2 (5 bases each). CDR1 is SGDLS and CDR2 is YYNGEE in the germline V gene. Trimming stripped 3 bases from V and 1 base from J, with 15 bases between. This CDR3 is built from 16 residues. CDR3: CASSGAEGPGTDTQYF. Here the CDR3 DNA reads TGTGCCAGCAGCGGCGCAGAGGGGCCAGGCACAGATACGCAGTATTTT.

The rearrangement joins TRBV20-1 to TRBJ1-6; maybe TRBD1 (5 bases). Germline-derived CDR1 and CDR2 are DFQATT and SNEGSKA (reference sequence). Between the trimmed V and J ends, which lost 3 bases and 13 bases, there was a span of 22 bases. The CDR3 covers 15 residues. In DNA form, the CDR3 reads TGCAGTGCTAGGGACGGACAAAATTATAATCCGCCCCTCCACTTT. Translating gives CSARDGQNYNPPLHF.

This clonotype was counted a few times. In DNA, the CDR3 is TGTGCCAGCAGCGTCCTCGGTCTAGCGGGAGGGCTCGGAGATACGCAGTATTTT. Amino acid sequence: CASSVLGLAGGLGDTQYF. This sequence joins TRBV9 and TRBJ2-3; 12 bases match TRBD2. Germline CDR1 reads SGDLS; CDR2 reads YYNGEE. The ends lost 2 bases at V and 5 bases at J; junction bases unmatched: 12. The CDR3 length is 18 residues.

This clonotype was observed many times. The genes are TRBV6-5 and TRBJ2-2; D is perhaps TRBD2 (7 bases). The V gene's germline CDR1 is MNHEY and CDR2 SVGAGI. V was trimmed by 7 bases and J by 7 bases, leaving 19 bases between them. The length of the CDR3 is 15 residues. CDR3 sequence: CASTYGGLGGGELFF. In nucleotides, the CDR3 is TGTGCCAGCACCTACGGCGGACTAGGGGGCGGGGAGCTGTTTTTT.

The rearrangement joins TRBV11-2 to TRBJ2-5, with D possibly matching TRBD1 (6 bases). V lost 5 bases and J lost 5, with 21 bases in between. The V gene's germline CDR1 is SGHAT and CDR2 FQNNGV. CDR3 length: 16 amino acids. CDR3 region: CASSIIGTSGRETQYF. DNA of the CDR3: TGTGCCAGCAGCATAATCGGGACATCGGGCAGGGAGACCCAGTACTTC. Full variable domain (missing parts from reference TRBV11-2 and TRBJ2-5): EAGVAQSPRYKIIEKRQSVAFWCNPISGHATLYWYQQILGQGPKLLIQFQNNGVVDDSQLPKDRFSAERLKGVDSTLKIQPAKLEDSAVYLCASSIIGTSGRETQYFGPGTRLLVL.

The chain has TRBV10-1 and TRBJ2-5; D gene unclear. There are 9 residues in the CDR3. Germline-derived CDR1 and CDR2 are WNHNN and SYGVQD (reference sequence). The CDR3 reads CAVQETQYF. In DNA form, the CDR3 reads TGCGCAGTCCAAGAGACCCAGTACTTC.

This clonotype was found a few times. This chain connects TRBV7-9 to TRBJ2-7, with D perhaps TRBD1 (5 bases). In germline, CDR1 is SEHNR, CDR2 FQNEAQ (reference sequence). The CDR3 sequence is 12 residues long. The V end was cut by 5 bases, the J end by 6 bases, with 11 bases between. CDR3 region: CASSDDSSEQYF. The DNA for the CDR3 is TGTGCCAGCAGCGATGACAGCAGCGAGCAGTACTTC.

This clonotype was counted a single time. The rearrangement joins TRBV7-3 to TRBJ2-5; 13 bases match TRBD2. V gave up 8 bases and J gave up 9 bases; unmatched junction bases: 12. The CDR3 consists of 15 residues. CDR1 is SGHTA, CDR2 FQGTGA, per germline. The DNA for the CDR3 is TGTGCCAGCGGCCAAGGACTAGCGGGAGTGGAGGCCCAGTACTTC. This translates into CASGQGLAGVEAQYF.

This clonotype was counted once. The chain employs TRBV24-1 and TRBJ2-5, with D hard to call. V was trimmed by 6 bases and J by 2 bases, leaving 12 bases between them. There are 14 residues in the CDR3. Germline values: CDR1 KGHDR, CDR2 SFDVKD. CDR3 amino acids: CATSTSLEQETQYF. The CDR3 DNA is TGTGCCACCAGTACTTCCCTCGAGCAAGAGACCCAGTACTTC.

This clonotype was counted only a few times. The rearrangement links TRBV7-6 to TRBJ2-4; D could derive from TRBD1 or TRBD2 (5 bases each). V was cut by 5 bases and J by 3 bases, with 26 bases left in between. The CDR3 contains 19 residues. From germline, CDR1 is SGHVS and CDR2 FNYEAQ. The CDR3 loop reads CASSPEGIGQGKRKNIQYF. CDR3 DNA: TGTGCCAGCAGCCCAGAGGGGATAGGGCAGGGAAAGCGCAAAAACATTCAGTACTTC.

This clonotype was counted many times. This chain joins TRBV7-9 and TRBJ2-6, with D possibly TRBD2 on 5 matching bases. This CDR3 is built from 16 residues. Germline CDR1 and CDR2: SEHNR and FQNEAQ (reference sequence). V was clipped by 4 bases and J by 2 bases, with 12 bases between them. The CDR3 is CASSYAGITGANVLTF. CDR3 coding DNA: TGTGCCAGCAGCTACGCCGGGATCACTGGGGCCAACGTCCTGACTTTC. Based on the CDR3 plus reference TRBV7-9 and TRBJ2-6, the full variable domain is DTGVSQNPRHKITKRGQNVTFRCDPISEHNRLYWYRQTLGQGPEFLTYFQNEAQLEKSRLLSDRFSAERPKGSFSTLEIQRTEQGDSAMYLCASSYAGITGANVLTFGAGSRLTVL.

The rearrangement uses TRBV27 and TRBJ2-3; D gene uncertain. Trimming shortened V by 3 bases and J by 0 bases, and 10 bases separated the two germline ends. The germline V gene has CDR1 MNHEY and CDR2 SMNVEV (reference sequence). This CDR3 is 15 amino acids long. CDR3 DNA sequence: TGTGCCAGCAGTTTCGGAACTGCTAGCACAGATACGCAGTATTTT. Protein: CASSFGTASTDTQYF.

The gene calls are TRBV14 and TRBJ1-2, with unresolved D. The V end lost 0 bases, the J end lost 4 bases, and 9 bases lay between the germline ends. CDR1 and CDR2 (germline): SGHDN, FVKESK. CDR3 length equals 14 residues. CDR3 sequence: CASSQERWGYGYTF. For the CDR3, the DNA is TGTGCCAGCAGCCAAGAAAGGTGGGGCTATGGCTACACCTTC.

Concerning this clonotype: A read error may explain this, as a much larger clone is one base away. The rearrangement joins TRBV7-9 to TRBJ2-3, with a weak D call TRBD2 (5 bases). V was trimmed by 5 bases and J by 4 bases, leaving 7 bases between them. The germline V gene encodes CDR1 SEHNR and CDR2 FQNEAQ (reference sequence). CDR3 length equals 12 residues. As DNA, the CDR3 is TGTGCCAGCAGCCGGGGAGCAGATACGCAGTATTTT. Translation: CASSRGADTQYF.